This record looks at one TCR beta chain sequence and its context. The record originates from a study of cytomegalovirus exposure and HLA in healthy donors. PCR amplification relied on 60 Vbeta primers (plus 13 Jbeta primers). The table came from immunoSEQ multiplex PCR; TCRdb's copy has only in-frame clones and leaves some out. The sample lists 150,000 to 200,000 clones; 80% were seen once. Between the trimmed V and J ends, which lost 0 bases and 1 base, there was a span of 7 bases. Germline V gene sequence: CDR1 SGDLS, CDR2 YYNGEE. This CDR3 contains 14 residues. The source of this sequence is a girl aged 5 to 17 in good health and CMV-seropositive. Specimen: PBMCs. The rearrangement uses TRBV9 and TRBJ2-5, with D hard to call. The CDR3: CASSVGVIQETQYF. For the CDR3, the DNA is TGTGCCAGCAGCGTAGGAGTAATCCAAGAGACCCAGTACTTC.